This T cell receptor (beta chain) was identified in a study of blood T cells in healthy people across ages. The study, taken as a whole, reports: Researchers said unsorted PBMCs prevented a conclusive naive versus antigen-experienced comparison. Compared with aged donors, long-lived donors showed fewer expanded clones, suggesting selection.

Germline CDR1 is DFQATT and CDR2 is SNEGSKA (reference sequence). Trimming left V 2 bases short and J 2 bases short, with 13 bases between. There are 15 residues in the CDR3. Aged about 6 to 95, donors were systemically healthy Caucasians from Russia. About this clonotype: The target antigen is unknown.

The second PCR ran roughly 6 to 12 cycles with a sample-barcoded 5' primer and J-beta primers. Each cDNA molecule was tagged by a template-switch adaptor with 12 random nucleotides. TCRdb called the 5' RACE reads again in MiXCR, with one record for every CDR3 protein. In the table there are some 790,000 distinct CDR3 sequences, under 30% of which are singletons. The sequencing input was blood. The clonotype originates from a woman at least 80 years old in good health. The V and J genes are TRBV20-1 and TRBJ1-5; tentatively, D is TRBD1 (5 bases). The CDR3 sequence: CSARFGGSGNQPQHF. Written as DNA, the CDR3 is TGCAGTGCTAGATTCGGGGGGTCAGGCAATCAGCCCCAGCATTTT.